Listed here are 26 T cell receptor beta chains from one sample, sequenced in a study of cytomegalovirus exposure and HLA in healthy donors. Use of 60 Vbeta and 13 Jbeta primers characterized the PCR. TCRdb keeps only in-frame clones here, not all; method: immunoSEQ multiplex PCR. The table shows around 100,000 clones, with 76% occurring only once. Sequencing was carried out using PBMCs. The source is a woman in her fifties or sixties in good health and CMV-seropositive.

This chain joins TRBV28 and TRBJ1-2; D is perhaps TRBD1 (6 bases). The CDR3 length is 14 residues. Germline CDR1 is MDHEN and CDR2 is SYDVKM. Trimming cost V 7 bases and J 4 bases, with 16 bases left between them. The CDR3 sequence is CASKYPGEGYGYTF. The CDR3 DNA sequence: TGTGCCAGCAAGTATCCAGGGGAAGGCTATGGCTACACCTTC.

This clone was observed a handful of times. The gene calls are TRBV7-9 and TRBJ1-5; no firm D call. Trimming removed 1 base at V and 10 bases at J, with 8 bases between. This CDR3 is 12 amino acids long. Germline V gives CDR1 SEHNR, CDR2 FQNEAQ (reference sequence). CDR3 residues: CASSLGAEPQHF. The CDR3 nucleotides are TGTGCCAGCAGCTTAGGGGCCGAACCCCAGCATTTT.

This clone was seen a handful of times. The chain carries TRBV6-1 and TRBJ2-1; 11 bases map to TRBD2. CDR3 length: 15 amino acids. The germline CDR1 and CDR2 sequences are MNHNS and SASEGT. The J segment lost 3 bases and the V segment lost 5 bases, leaving 3 bases of the junction unmatched. CDR3 sequence (DNA): TGTGCCAGCAGTCCGACTAGCGGGGACTACAATGAGCAGTTCTTC. It translates to CASSPTSGDYNEQFF.

The genes are TRBV6-1 and TRBJ1-1; 10 bases align to TRBD1. The V and J ends lost 11 bases and 4 bases, in that order; junction bases with no gene match: 10. This CDR3 has 14 residues. Per germline, CDR1 MNHNS and CDR2 SASEGT. The CDR3 here is CAGQTGGVGTEAFF. The CDR3 coding sequence is TGTGCCGGGCAGACAGGGGGCGTCGGCACTGAAGCTTTCTTT.

This clone was seen a handful of times. This chain joins TRBV13 and TRBJ1-2, with TRBD1 matching over 7 bases. The V and J ends lost 4 bases and 7 bases, in that order; junction bases with no gene match: 3. The germline gives CDR1 PRHDT, CDR2 FYEKMQ (reference sequence). This CDR3 contains 12 residues. In nucleotides, the CDR3 is TGTGCCAGCAGCTCGGGACAGCTTGGCTACACCTTC. The encoded protein is CASSSGQLGYTF.

The V and J genes are TRBV7-3 and TRBJ2-2; a weak D match, TRBD1 (6 bases). Between the trimmed V and J ends, which lost 7 bases and 3 bases, there was a span of 9 bases. The V gene's germline CDR1 is SGHTA and CDR2 FQGTGA. CDR3 length: 13 amino acids. In DNA, the CDR3 is TGTGCCAGCACTACAGGGTACACCGGGGAGCTGTTTTTT. This gives the protein CASTTGYTGELFF.

CDR3 DNA: TGTGCCAGCAGCTTAGTTGCAATACTAGCGGGAGGACCAGATACGCAGTATTTT. It codes for CASSLVAILAGGPDTQYF. V usage is TRBV7-2 and J usage is TRBJ2-3; 12 bases map to TRBD2. CDR1 is SGHTA and CDR2 is FQGNSA in the germline V gene. With V trimmed by 1 base and J by 4 bases, 9 bases remained unmatched. The CDR3 contains 18 residues.

The chain couples TRBV5-1 to TRBJ2-5; tentatively, D is TRBD2 (5 bases). The CDR3 is made up of 14 amino acids. Trimming removed 3 bases from V and 5 bases from J, with 14 bases in between. CDR1 and CDR2 from the germline V gene are SGHRS and YFSETQ. Here the CDR3 reads CASSSGRGSETQYF. The CDR3 DNA reads TGCGCCAGCAGCTCCGGACGGGGAAGCGAGACCCAGTACTTC.

CDR3: CASSVELNTGELFF. For the CDR3, the DNA is TGTGCCAGCAGCGTAGAACTAAACACCGGGGAGCTGTTTTTT. The chain recombines TRBV9 with TRBJ2-2, with D unclear. The CDR3 extends over 14 amino acids. V was shortened by 0 bases and J by 2 bases, with 5 bases between the two germline ends. Germline-derived CDR1 and CDR2 are SGDLS and YYNGEE.

V is TRBV27 and J is TRBJ2-1; TRBD2 matches 10 bases. The J segment lost 7 bases and the V segment lost 1 base, leaving 16 bases of the junction unmatched. This CDR3 region has 19 residues. Per the germline V gene, CDR1 is MNHEY and CDR2 is SMNVEV (reference sequence). CDR3 nucleotides: TGTGCCAGCAGTTTATTGCGGCTCCCAGCGGGAGGGGGGTCGAATGAGCAGTTCTTC. Amino acid sequence: CASSLLRLPAGGGSNEQFF.

This chain joins TRBV11-1 and TRBJ1-1; maybe TRBD1 (5 bases). The germline gives CDR1 SGHAT, CDR2 FQDESV (reference sequence). This CDR3 is 13 amino acids long. V was shortened by 5 bases and J by 1 base, with 8 bases between the two germline ends. CDR3 sequence: CASSRQGNTEAFF. Written as DNA, the CDR3 is TGTGCCAGCAGCCGTCAGGGGAACACTGAAGCTTTCTTT.

V gene TRBV6-1 combines with J gene TRBJ2-7, with D uncertain. CDR1 is MNHNS, CDR2 SASEGT, per germline. CDR3 length equals 15 residues. Trimming removed 4 bases from V and 2 bases from J, with 15 bases in between. CDR3 nucleotides: TGTGCCAGCAGTGGGGTTTCCGCAGGTACCTACGAGCAGTACTTC. It codes for CASSGVSAGTYEQYF.

This clone was seen a single time. This chain joins TRBV2 and TRBJ2-6; TRBD1 might be the D (5 bases). Per germline, CDR1 SNHLY and CDR2 FYNNEI. This CDR3 region has 13 residues. Between the trimmed V and J ends, which lost 6 bases and 3 bases, there was a span of 6 bases. Here the CDR3 DNA reads TGTGCCAGCAGGGGGCTTGGGGCCAACGTCCTGACTTTC. Translating gives CASRGLGANVLTF.

The chain carries TRBV25-1 and TRBJ1-5; D unresolved. CDR3 length equals 12 residues. Per the germline V gene, CDR1 is MGHDK and CDR2 is SYGVNS. Trimming stripped 4 bases from V and 6 bases from J, with 7 bases between. CDR3 residues: CASSASGQPQHF. As DNA, the CDR3 is TGTGCCAGCAGTGCCTCGGGTCAGCCCCAGCATTTT.

The chain has TRBV27 and TRBJ2-3, with 8 bases lining up with TRBD1. The CDR3 is 15 amino acids. CDR1 MNHEY and CDR2 SMNVEV come from the germline V gene (reference sequence). J was trimmed by 0 bases and V by 5 bases; bases with no gene match: 4. Here the CDR3 DNA reads TGTGCCAGCAGTCACCGGGACAGGAGCACAGATACGCAGTATTTT. Translating gives CASSHRDRSTDTQYF.

This chain links TRBV27 with TRBJ1-2, with a possible D match to TRBD1 (5 bases). Germline V gene lookup returns CDR1 MNHEY and CDR2 SMNVEV (reference sequence). This CDR3 is built from 13 residues. Trimming pared 2 bases from V and 6 bases from J, leaving 10 bases between. In nucleotides, the CDR3 is TGTGCCAGCAGTTTACAGGGCGCGGATGGCTACACCTTC. As protein: CASSLQGADGYTF.

This CDR3 reads CAWSPSWAEKLFF. In DNA form, the CDR3 reads TGTGCCTGGAGTCCCTCGTGGGCTGAAAAACTGTTTTTT. V is TRBV30 and J is TRBJ1-4, with D unresolved. Germline V gives CDR1 GTSNPN, CDR2 SVGIG (reference sequence). Trimming shortened V by 2 bases and J by 7 bases, and 11 bases separated the two germline ends. CDR3 length: 13 amino acids.

This clone was detected only once. This chain uses TRBV10-1 with TRBJ2-7; 8 nucleotides line up with TRBD1. Germline lookup yields CDR1 WNHNN and CDR2 SYGVQD (reference sequence). Losses at the gene ends were 0 bases for V and 3 bases for J; bases not matched to a gene: 10. This CDR3 comprises 17 residues. CDR3 in DNA: TGCGCCAGCAGTGAGTCGCCCAGGGGGCGAGGTATCTACGAGCAGTACTTC. This translates into CASSESPRGRGIYEQYF.

J is TRBJ1-6 and V is TRBV19, with 9 bases identical to TRBD1. Germline lookup yields CDR1 LNHDA and CDR2 SQIVND (reference sequence). The CDR3 contains 15 residues. V shed 4 bases and J 9 bases; nucleotides not matched to a gene: 7. The chain's CDR3 is CASSTTGTGPSPLHF. CDR3 sequence (DNA): TGTGCCAGTAGTACGACCGGGACAGGGCCTTCACCCCTCCACTTT.

The chain links TRBV5-5 to TRBJ2-7; no firm D call. The ends were cut back, 4 bases at V and 4 bases at J, with 9 bases in the middle. The CDR3 contains 12 residues. Germline CDR1 is SGHKS and CDR2 is YYEKEE (reference sequence). CDR3 bases: TGTGCCAGCAGCGGTGACTTTTACGAGCAGTACTTC. This codes for CASSGDFYEQYF.

This chain links TRBV11-3 with TRBJ2-5; 7 bases fit TRBD2. V lost 2 bases, J lost 5 bases, and 11 bases stayed unmatched. This CDR3 has 16 amino acids. Germline V gives CDR1 SGHNT, CDR2 YENEEA. CDR3 DNA sequence: TGTGCCAGCAGCTTATCCGGGACTACCTTGGGGGAGACCCAGTACTTC. It codes for CASSLSGTTLGETQYF.

The genes are TRBV4-2 and TRBJ2-3; no clear D. The V end lost 0 bases, the J end lost 2 bases, and 9 bases lay between the germline ends. Germline V CDR1 and CDR2: LGHNA, YNFKEQ. The CDR3 covers 15 residues. CDR3 amino acids: CASSQDLASTDTQYF. The CDR3, as DNA: TGTGCCAGCAGCCAAGATCTGGCTTCCACAGATACGCAGTATTTT.

CDR3 protein: CASSSGTLYEQYF. CDR3 sequence (DNA): TGCGCCAGCAGCTCCGGGACACTTTACGAGCAGTACTTC. The chain joins TRBV10-1 to TRBJ2-7, with D perhaps TRBD1 (6 bases). The CDR3 is made up of 13 amino acids. Trimming took 6 bases from V and 4 from J, leaving 13 bases between them. Germline loops: CDR1 WNHNN, CDR2 SYGVQD (reference sequence).

This rearrangement joins TRBV29-1 to TRBJ2-1; tentative D call: TRBD2 (5 bases). The CDR3 consists of 11 residues. CDR1 is SQVTM, CDR2 ANQGSEA, per germline. CDR3 region: CSSELGNEQFF. CDR3 DNA: TGCAGTTCCGAACTAGGGAATGAGCAGTTCTTC.

CDR3: CASSPGTGVNVYYGYTF. CDR3 DNA sequence: TGCGCCAGCAGCCCCGGGACAGGGGTTAATGTTTACTATGGCTACACCTTC. The rearrangement links TRBV5-1 to TRBJ1-2; 10 bases fit TRBD1. J lost 3 bases, V lost 4 bases, and 12 bases had no gene match. CDR3 length: 17 residues. CDR1 and CDR2 from the germline V gene are SGHRS and YFSETQ.

This clone was detected a few times. This sequence joins TRBV4-1 and TRBJ2-7, with D perhaps TRBD2 (5 bases). Trimming took off 1 base at V and 4 bases at J, with 14 bases between the two ends. Germline values: CDR1 MGHRA, CDR2 YSYEKL. The length of the CDR3 is 15 residues. CDR3: CASSQVPSPTYEQYF. The CDR3 nucleotides are TGCGCCAGCAGCCAAGTTCCTAGCCCCACATACGAGCAGTACTTC.